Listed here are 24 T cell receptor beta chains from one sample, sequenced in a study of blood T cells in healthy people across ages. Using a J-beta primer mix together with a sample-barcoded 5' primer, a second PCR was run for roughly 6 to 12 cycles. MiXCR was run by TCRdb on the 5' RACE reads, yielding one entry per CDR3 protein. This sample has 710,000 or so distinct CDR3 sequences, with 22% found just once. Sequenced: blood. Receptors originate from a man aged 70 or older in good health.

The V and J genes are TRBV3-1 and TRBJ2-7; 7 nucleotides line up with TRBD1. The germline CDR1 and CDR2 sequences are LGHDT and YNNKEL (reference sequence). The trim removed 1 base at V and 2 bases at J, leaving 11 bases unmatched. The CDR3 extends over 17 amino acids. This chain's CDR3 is CASSQVAGTGVTYEQYF. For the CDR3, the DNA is TGTGCCAGCAGCCAAGTGGCAGGAACAGGGGTTACCTACGAGCAGTACTTC.

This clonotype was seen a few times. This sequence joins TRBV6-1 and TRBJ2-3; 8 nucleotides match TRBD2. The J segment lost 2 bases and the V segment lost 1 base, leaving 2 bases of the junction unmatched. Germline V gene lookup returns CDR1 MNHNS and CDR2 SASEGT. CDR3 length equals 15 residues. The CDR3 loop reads CASSEGSGNTDTQYF. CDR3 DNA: TGTGCCAGCAGTGAAGGTAGCGGGAACACAGATACGCAGTATTTT.

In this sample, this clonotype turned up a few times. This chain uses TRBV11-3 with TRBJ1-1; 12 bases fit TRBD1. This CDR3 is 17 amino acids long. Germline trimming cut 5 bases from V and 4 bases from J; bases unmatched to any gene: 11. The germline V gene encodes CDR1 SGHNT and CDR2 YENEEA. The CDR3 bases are TGTGCCAGCAGCCCTGGGACAGGGGGCGTCTTAGGCACTGAAGCTTTCTTT. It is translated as CASSPGTGGVLGTEAFF.

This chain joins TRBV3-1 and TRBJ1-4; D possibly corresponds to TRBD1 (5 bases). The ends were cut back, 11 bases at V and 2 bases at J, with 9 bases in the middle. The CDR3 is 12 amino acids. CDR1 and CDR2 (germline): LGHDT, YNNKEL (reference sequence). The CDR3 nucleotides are TGTGCCGCAGGGTCCACTAATGAAAAACTGTTTTTT. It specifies CAAGSTNEKLFF.

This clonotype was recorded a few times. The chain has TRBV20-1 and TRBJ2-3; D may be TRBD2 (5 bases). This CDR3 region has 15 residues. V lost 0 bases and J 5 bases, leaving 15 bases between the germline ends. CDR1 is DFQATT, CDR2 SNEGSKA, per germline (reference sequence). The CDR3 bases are TGCAGTGCTAGAGAGGAGGAGGAGCTCAAAGATACGCAGTATTTT. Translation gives CSAREEEELKDTQYF.

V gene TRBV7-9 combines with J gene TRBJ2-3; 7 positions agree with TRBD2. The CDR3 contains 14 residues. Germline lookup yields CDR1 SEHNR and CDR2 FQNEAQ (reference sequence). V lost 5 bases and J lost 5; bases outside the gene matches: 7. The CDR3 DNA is TGTGCCAGCAGCCCGCAGGGAGGGATAGATACGCAGTATTTT. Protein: CASSPQGGIDTQYF.

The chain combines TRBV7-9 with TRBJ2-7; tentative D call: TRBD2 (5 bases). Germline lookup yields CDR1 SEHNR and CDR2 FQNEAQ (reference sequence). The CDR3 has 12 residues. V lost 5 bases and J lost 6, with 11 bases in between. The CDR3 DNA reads TGTGCCAGCAGCCTGGACTGGCGCGAGCAGTACTTC. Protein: CASSLDWREQYF.

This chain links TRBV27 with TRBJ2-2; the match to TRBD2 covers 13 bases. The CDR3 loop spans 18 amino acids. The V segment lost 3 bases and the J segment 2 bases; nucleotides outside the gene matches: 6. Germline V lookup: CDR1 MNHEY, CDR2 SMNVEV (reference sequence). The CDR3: CASSFLTSGGANTGELFF. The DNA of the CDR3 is TGTGCCAGCAGTTTCTTAACTAGCGGGGGGGCAAACACCGGGGAGCTGTTTTTT.

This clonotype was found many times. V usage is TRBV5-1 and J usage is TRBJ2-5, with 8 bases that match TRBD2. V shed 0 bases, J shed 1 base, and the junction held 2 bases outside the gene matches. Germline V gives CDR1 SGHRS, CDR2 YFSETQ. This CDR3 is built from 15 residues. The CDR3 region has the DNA TGCGCCAGCAGCTTGGGACTAGCGACCCAAGAGACCCAGTACTTC. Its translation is CASSLGLATQETQYF.

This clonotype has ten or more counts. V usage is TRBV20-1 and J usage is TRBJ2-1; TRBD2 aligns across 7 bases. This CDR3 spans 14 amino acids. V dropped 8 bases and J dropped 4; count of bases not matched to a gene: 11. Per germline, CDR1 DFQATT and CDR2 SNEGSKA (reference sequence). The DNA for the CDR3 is TGCAGTACTCAAGTGGGGACTACGTACAATGAGCAGTTCTTC. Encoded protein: CSTQVGTTYNEQFF.

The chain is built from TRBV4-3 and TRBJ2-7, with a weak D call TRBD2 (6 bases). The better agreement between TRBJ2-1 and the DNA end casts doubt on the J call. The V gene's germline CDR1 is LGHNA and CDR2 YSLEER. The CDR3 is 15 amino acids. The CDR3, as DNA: TGCGCCAGCAGCCCGGAGGGGTCCCCAAGCGATGAGCAGTTCTTC. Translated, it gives CASSPEGSPSDEQFF.

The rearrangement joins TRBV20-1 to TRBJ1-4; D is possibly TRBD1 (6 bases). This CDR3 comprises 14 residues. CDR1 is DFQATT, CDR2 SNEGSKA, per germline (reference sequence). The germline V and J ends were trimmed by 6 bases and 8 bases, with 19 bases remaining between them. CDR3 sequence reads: CSARRGAIGEKLFF. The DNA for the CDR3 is TGCAGTGCCCGGCGGGGGGCCATAGGGGAAAAACTGTTTTTT.

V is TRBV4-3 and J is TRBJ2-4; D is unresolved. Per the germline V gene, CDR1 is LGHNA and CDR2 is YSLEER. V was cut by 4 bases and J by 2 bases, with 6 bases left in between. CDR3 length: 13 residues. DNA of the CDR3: TGCGCCAGCAGCCCGCCTACCAAAAACATTCAGTACTTC. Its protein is CASSPPTKNIQYF.

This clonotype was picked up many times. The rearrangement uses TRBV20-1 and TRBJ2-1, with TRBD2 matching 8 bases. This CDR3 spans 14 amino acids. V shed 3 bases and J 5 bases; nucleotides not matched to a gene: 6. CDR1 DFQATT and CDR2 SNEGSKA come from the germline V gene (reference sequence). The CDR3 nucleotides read TGCAGTGCTAGCGGGAGGGCCGTCGACAATGAGCAGTTCTTC. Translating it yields CSASGRAVDNEQFF.

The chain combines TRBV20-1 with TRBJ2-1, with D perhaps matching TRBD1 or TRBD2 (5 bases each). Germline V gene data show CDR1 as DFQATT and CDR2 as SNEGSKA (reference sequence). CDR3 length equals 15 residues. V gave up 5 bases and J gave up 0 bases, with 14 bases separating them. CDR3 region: CSARRDLRSYNEQFF. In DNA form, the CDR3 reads TGCAGTGCTCGACGGGACCTCCGCTCCTACAATGAGCAGTTCTTC.

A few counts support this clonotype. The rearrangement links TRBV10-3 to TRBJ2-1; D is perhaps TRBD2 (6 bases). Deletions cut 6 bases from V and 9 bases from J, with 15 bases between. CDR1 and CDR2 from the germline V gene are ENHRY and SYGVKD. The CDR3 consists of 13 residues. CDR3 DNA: TGTGCCATCAGGGCGGGAAGTTTCGTTGAGCAGTTCTTC. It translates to CAIRAGSFVEQFF.

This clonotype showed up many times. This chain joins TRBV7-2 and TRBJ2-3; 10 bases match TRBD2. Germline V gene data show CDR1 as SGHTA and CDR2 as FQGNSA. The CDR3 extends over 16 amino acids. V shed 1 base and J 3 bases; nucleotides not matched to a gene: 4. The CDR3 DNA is TGTGCCAGCAGCTTAGGGGTAGCGGGAGGAACAGATACGCAGTATTTT. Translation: CASSLGVAGGTDTQYF.

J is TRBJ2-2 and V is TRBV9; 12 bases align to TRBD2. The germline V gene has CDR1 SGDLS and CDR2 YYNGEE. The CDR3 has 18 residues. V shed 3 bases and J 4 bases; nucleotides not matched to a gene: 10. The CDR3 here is CASSGTSGNNLGTGELFF. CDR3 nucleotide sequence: TGTGCCAGCAGCGGGACTAGCGGGAATAATTTAGGCACCGGGGAGCTGTTTTTT.

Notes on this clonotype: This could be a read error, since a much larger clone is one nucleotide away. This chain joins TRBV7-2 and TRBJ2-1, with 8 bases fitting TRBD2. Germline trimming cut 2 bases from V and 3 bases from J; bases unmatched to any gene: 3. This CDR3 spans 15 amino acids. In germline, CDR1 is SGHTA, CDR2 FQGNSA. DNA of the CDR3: TGTGCCAGCAGCTTAACTGGGACTAGCTACAATGAGCAGTTCTTC. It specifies CASSLTGTSYNEQFF.

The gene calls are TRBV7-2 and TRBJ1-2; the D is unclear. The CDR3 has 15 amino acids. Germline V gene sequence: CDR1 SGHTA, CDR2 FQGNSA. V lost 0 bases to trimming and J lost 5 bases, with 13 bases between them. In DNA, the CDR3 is TGTGCCAGCAGCTTAGCGTCATGGCACTCTTATGGCTACACCTTC. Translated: CASSLASWHSYGYTF. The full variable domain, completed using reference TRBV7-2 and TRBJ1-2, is GAGVSQSPSNKVTEKGKDVELRCDPISGHTALYWYRQSLGQGLEFLIYFQGNSAPDKSGLPSDRFSAERTGGSVSTLTIQRTQQEDSAVYLCASSLASWHSYGYTFGSGTRLTVV.

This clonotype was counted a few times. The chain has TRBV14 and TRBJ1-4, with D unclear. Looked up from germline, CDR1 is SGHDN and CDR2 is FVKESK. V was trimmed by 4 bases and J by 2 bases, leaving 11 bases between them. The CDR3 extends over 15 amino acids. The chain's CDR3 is CASSRKEATNEKLFF. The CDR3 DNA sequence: TGTGCCAGCAGCCGGAAGGAAGCGACTAATGAAAAACTGTTTTTT.

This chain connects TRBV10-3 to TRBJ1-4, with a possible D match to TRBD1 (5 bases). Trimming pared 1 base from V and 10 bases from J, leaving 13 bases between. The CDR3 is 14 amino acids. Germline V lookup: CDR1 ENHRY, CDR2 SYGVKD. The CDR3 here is CAISEFTGVGKLFF. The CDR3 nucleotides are TGTGCCATCAGTGAGTTCACAGGCGTGGGAAAACTGTTTTTT.

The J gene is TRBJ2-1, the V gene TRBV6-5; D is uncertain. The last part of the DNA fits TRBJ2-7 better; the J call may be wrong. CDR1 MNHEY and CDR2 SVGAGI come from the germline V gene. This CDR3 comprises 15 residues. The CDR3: CASSRSRTVTYEQYF. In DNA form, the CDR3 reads TGTGCCAGCAGTCGTTCTCGGACGGTAACCTACGAGCAGTACTTC.

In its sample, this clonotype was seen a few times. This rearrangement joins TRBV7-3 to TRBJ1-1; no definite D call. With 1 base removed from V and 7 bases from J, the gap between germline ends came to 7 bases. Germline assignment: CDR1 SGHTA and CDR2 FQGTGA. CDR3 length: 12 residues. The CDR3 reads CASSLIGGEAFF. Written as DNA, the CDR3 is TGTGCCAGCAGCTTAATCGGCGGTGAAGCTTTCTTT. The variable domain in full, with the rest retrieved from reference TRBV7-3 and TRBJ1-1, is GAGVSQTPSNKVTEKGKYVELRCDPISGHTALYWYRQSLGQGPEFLIYFQGTGAADDSGLPNDRFFAVRPEGSVSTLKIQRTERGDSAVYLCASSLIGGEAFFGQGTRLTVV.